The 16 T cell receptor beta chains below come from one sample, sequenced in a study of cytotoxic CD8 clonotypes in ibrutinib-treated CLL. TCRdb's copy holds only in-frame clones and misses some; the assay was immunoSEQ multiplex PCR. The sample comprises tens of thousands of clones, roughly 57% of which are singletons, and about 31% rests with the top ten. The sequences come from PBMCs, collected after 12 months of ibrutinib treatment. The receptors come from a human donor with chronic lymphocytic leukemia.

CDR3 DNA: TGCAGTGTTAAGGTTTGGAATGAGCAGTTCTTC. Its protein is CSVKVWNEQFF. V usage is TRBV20-1 and J usage is TRBJ2-1; no clear D. This CDR3 region has 11 residues. V was pared by 7 bases and J by 7 bases, with 11 bases between. Germline V gives CDR1 DFQATT, CDR2 SNEGSKA (reference sequence).

The genes are TRBV12-1 and TRBJ2-4; the DNA was not compared with TRBD2, the D call given in the table. TRBV12-1 is classified as a pseudogene. The CDR3 totals 16 residues. The chain's CDR3 is CASSLGLAGAKNIQYF. In DNA, the CDR3 is TGTGCCAGCAGCTTAGGACTAGCGGGAGCCAAAAACATTCAGTACTTC.

Only a few counts were recorded for this clone. The chain employs TRBV7-9 and TRBJ1-2; D not resolved. Germline V gene sequence: CDR1 SEHNR, CDR2 FQNEAQ (reference sequence). The CDR3 length is 13 residues. The V end lost 1 base, the J end lost 7 bases, and 10 bases lay between the germline ends. The CDR3 coding sequence is TGTGCCAGCAGCTTAGGGGAGTTGCGTGGCTACACCTTC. As protein: CASSLGELRGYTF.

Ten or more counts support this clone. The chain carries TRBV6-1 and TRBJ2-7; D might be TRBD2 (7 bases). V was pared by 8 bases and J by 3 bases, with 14 bases between. The CDR3 covers 13 residues. Germline V gene data show CDR1 as MNHNS and CDR2 as SASEGT. CDR3 loop: CASRGDTFYEQYF. The CDR3 nucleotides are TGTGCCAGCCGGGGGGACACCTTCTACGAGCAGTACTTC.

This chain connects TRBV5-1 to TRBJ2-4, with D maybe TRBD1 (5 bases). The CDR3 covers 16 residues. V lost 0 bases and J lost 0, with 10 bases in between. Germline CDR1 reads SGHRS; CDR2 reads YFSETQ. CDR3 bases: TGCGCCAGCAGCTTGGGACAGCACTTAGCCAAAAACATTCAGTACTTC. This translates into CASSLGQHLAKNIQYF.

The chain has TRBV14 and TRBJ1-2; D not certain. V lost 0 bases, J lost 8 bases, and 7 bases lay in between. Per germline, CDR1 SGHDN and CDR2 FVKESK. CDR3 size: 12 residues. The CDR3 sequence is CASSQDRLGYTF. The CDR3 nucleotides read TGTGCCAGCAGCCAAGACAGGTTAGGCTACACCTTC.

This clone came up many times. V and J are TRBV28 and TRBJ1-2; 10 nucleotides match TRBD1. Germline loops: CDR1 MDHEN, CDR2 SYDVKM. CDR3 size: 14 residues. V lost 5 bases, J lost 8 bases, and 8 bases stayed unmatched. CDR3 sequence (DNA): TGTGCCAGCAGTACCGGACAGGGGGGACGCGGCTACACCTTC. Amino acid sequence: CASSTGQGGRGYTF.

The chain couples TRBV11-2 to TRBJ2-3; no firm D call. Germline V gene sequence: CDR1 SGHAT, CDR2 FQNNGV. CDR3 size: 13 residues. The ends were cut back, 7 bases at V and 0 bases at J, with 8 bases in the middle. CDR3 in amino acids: CASTGPSTDTQYF. The CDR3, as DNA: TGTGCCAGCACAGGTCCTAGCACAGATACGCAGTATTTT.

This clone has only a few counts. This chain connects TRBV20-1 to TRBJ2-1; no firm D call. Trimming stripped 4 bases from V and 2 bases from J, with 3 bases between. The CDR3 runs to 11 residues. The V gene's germline CDR1 is DFQATT and CDR2 SNEGSKA (reference sequence). In DNA form, the CDR3 reads TGCAGTGCTACACCCTACAATGAGCAGTTCTTC. Translated, it gives CSATPYNEQFF.

There are a few counts of this clone. V and J are TRBV5-1 and TRBJ1-6; 7 bases agree with TRBD1. The V and J ends lost 0 bases and 5 bases, in that order; junction bases with no gene match: 5. The length of the CDR3 is 16 residues. Per the germline V gene, CDR1 is SGHRS and CDR2 is YFSETQ. CDR3 nucleotide sequence: TGCGCCAGCAGCTTGGGCACAGGGGATAATAATTCACCCCTCCACTTT. As protein: CASSLGTGDNNSPLHF.

The chain uses TRBV6-1 and TRBJ1-2; possibly TRBD1 for D (6 bases). Germline V gives CDR1 MNHNS, CDR2 SASEGT. V was cut by 4 bases and J by 1 base, with 7 bases left in between. The CDR3 is 13 amino acids. This CDR3 reads CASSARGNYGYTF. The CDR3 coding sequence is TGTGCCAGCAGTGCCAGGGGTAACTATGGCTACACCTTC.

The J gene is TRBJ2-2, the V gene TRBV6-6, with TRBD1 identical over 8 bases. Germline V gene lookup returns CDR1 MNHNY and CDR2 SVGAGI (reference sequence). The CDR3 covers 16 residues. J gave up 6 bases and V 2 bases, and 8 bases lay outside the gene matches. DNA of the CDR3: TGTGCCAGCAGTTACCTGAACAGGGGGTACGCCGGGGAGCTGTTTTTT. Protein sequence: CASSYLNRGYAGELFF.

This clone was seen a few times. The CDR3 bases are TGTGCCAGCAGCTTAGCTAGCAGCAACACCGGGGAGCTGTTTTTT. It is translated as CASSLASSNTGELFF. J is TRBJ2-2 and V is TRBV7-2; D gene ambiguous. There are 15 residues in the CDR3. V was clipped by 0 bases and J by 2 bases, with 7 bases between them. Per the germline V gene, CDR1 is SGHTA and CDR2 is FQGNSA.

The chain combines TRBV28 with TRBJ2-7, with D perhaps matching TRBD1 (5 bases). Trimming cost V 4 bases and J 0 bases, with 16 bases left between them. The CDR3 is made up of 16 amino acids. Germline assignment: CDR1 MDHEN and CDR2 SYDVKM. CDR3 residues: CASSYPLRDNSYEQYF. CDR3 sequence (DNA): TGTGCCAGCAGTTACCCTCTCAGGGATAACTCCTACGAGCAGTACTTC.

This clone has only a few counts. The chain employs TRBV18 and TRBJ1-1; 9 bases map to TRBD1. Germline loops: CDR1 KGHSH, CDR2 LQKENI. The CDR3 covers 15 residues. The V segment lost 2 bases and the J segment 3 bases; nucleotides outside the gene matches: 4. The CDR3 protein is CASSPVQGADTEAFF. CDR3 bases: TGTGCCAGCTCACCAGTACAGGGGGCAGACACTGAAGCTTTCTTT.

This clone was counted only a few times. In DNA, the CDR3 is TGTGCCACCAGCAGAGACCGTGGTGCCGGGGAGCTGTTTTTT. Protein sequence: CATSRDRGAGELFF. The gene calls are TRBV15 and TRBJ2-2; D unclear. Trimming removed 0 bases from V and 6 bases from J, with 8 bases in between. This CDR3 contains 14 residues. The V gene's germline CDR1 is LNHNV and CDR2 YYDKDF (reference sequence). The complete variable domain, with remaining parts taken from reference TRBV15 and TRBJ2-2, reads DAMVIQNPRYQVTQFGKPVTLSCSQTLNHNVMYWYQQKSSQAPKLLFHYYDKDFNNEADTPDNFQSRRPNTSFCFLDIRSPGLGDTAMYLCATSRDRGAGELFFGEGSRLTVL.